Only one count was recorded for the clone carrying this T cell receptor beta chain. The data are from a study of Tregs in tolerant kidney transplant recipients. Clones were sequenced by immunoSEQ multiplex PCR, and TCRdb holds only the in-frame ones, with some missing. Here the sample spans approximately 90,000 clones, around 94% being singletons. Germline V gene lookup returns CDR1 SGHAT and CDR2 FQNNGV. Losses at the gene ends were 3 bases for V and 3 bases for J; bases not matched to a gene: 6. The CDR3 is 17 amino acids. The sequenced sample was CD8+ T cells from blood. The chain couples TRBV11-2 to TRBJ2-3; 13 bases line up with TRBD2. The TCR was taken from a human donor in good health. CDR3 DNA sequence: TGTGCCAGCAGCTTTTTCGGACTAGCGGGGGTGACAGATACGCAGTATTTT. The encoded protein is CASSFFGLAGVTDTQYF.